This T cell receptor beta chain was profiled in a study of cytomegalovirus exposure and HLA in healthy donors. Across the study: Of all 400 or so donors who were genotyped, roughly 81% belonged to the Caucasian-associated ancestry cluster.

In regard to this clone: Its antigen is as yet unknown.

PCR employed 60 Vbeta and 13 Jbeta primers. Generated by immunoSEQ multiplex PCR, the TCRdb table keeps only in-frame clones and is missing some. The sample has 110,000 to 150,000 clones; the top ten hold approximately 0.88%. The CDR3 is 16 amino acids. Germline V gives CDR1 SQVTM, CDR2 ANQGSEA. Trimming cost V 6 bases and J 0 bases; bases outside gene matches: 11. Findings and limits, study-wide: The study assumed roughly uniform donor sequencing depth for presence/absence analyses. Sequences of the TCR beta chain were said to predict the HLA-A and HLA-B alleles of most subjects accurately.

Sequenced material: PBMCs. J is TRBJ2-3 and V is TRBV29-1; 8 nucleotides agree with TRBD1. The TCR comes from a male donor in good health and CMV-seronegative. The CDR3 sequence is CSVSLTGDPSTDTQYF. In DNA, the CDR3 is TGCAGCGTCTCATTGACAGGGGACCCTAGCACAGATACGCAGTATTTT.